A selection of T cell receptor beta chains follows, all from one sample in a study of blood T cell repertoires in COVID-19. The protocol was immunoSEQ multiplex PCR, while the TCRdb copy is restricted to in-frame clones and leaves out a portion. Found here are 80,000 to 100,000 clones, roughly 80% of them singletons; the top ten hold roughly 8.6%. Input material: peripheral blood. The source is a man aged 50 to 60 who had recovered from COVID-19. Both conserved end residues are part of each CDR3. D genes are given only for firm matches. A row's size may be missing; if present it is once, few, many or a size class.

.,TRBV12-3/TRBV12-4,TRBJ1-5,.,TGTGCCAGCAGTTTTACAGATAATCAGCCCCAGCATTTT,CASSFTDNQPQHF
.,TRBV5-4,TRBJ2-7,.,TGTGCCAGCAGCTTGTATTCCGGAGTCAAGCAGTACTTC,CASSLYSGVKQYF
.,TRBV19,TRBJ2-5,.,TGTGCCAGTAGGGATGGAGGGGGCGCAGAGACCCAGTACTTC,CASRDGGGAETQYF
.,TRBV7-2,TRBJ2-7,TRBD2,TGTGCCAGCAGCTCACCGGGACTAGCTCCCTACGAGCAGTACTTC,CASSSPGLAPYEQYF
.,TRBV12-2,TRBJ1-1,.,TGCCCAGGCACTGAAGCTTTCTTT,CPGTEAFF
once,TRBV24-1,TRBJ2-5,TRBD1,TGTGCCACCAGTGATATAGGACAGGGAAGATCGCAAGAGACCCAGTACTTC,CATSDIGQGRSQETQYF
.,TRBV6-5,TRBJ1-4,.,TGTGCCAGCAGTTATACAGGGACAACAGACCGGGGACTGTTTTTT,CASSYTGTTDRGLFF
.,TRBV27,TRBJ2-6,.,TGTGCCAGCAGTTCCTCAGGGGTCGGGGCCAACGTCCTGACTTTC,CASSSSGVGANVLTF
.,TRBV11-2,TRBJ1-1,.,TGTGCCAGCAGCTTAGGTGGCCGAATGAACACTGAAGCTTTCTTT,CASSLGGRMNTEAFF
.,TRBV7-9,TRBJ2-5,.,TGTGCCAGCAGGACCGGAACAGAATTCCAAGAGACCCAGTACTTC,CASRTGTEFQETQYF
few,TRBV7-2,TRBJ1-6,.,TGTGCCAGCAGCTTAGACATAGACAGGTCCCTCCACTTT,CASSLDIDRSLHF
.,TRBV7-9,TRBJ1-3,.,TGTGCCAGCAGCGTTCGGTTTGGAGCCGCTGGAAACACCATATATTTT,CASSVRFGAAGNTIYF
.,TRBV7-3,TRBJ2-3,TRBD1,TGTGCCAGCAGCAACCGGGACAGTCAGTATTTT,CASSNRDSQYF
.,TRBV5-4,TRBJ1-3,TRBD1,TGTGCCAGCAGCTCGACCGGGACAGGGGCCCATAGAAACACCATATATTTT,CASSSTGTGAHRNTIYF
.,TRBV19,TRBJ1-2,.,TGTGCCAGTAGTATAGGGCAGGGAACGAACTATGGCTACACCTTC,CASSIGQGTNYGYTF
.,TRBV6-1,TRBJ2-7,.,TGTGCCAGCAGTGAATTCCAGGGCGGCGGTCGGCAGTACTTC,CASSEFQGGGRQYF
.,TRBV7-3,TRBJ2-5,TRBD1,TGTGCCAGCAGCCAGGACAGGGGACGAGGGGAGACCCAGTACTTC,CASSQDRGRGETQYF
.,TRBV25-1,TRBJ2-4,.,TGTGCCAGCAGTGCGCTAGATTCGAGTAAAAACATTCAGTACTTC,CASSALDSSKNIQYF
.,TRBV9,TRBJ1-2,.,TGTGCCAGCAGCGTAACAGGCTATGGCTACACCTTC,CASSVTGYGYTF
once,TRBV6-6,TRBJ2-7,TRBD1,TGTGCCAGCAGTAGACTTCGACAGGGGTCTAACTACGAGCAGTACTTC,CASSRLRQGSNYEQYF
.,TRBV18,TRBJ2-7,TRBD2,TGTGCCAGCTCACTACCCCCGGGACTAGCGGGAAACGAGCAGTACTTC,CASSLPPGLAGNEQYF
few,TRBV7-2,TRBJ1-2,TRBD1,TGTGCCAGCAGCACCATATCGATGACAGGGCTCTATGGCTACACCTTC,CASSTISMTGLYGYTF
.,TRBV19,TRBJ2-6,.,TGTGCCAGTAGTATAGAGAGGACACTCGGGGCCAACGTCCTGACTTTC,CASSIERTLGANVLTF
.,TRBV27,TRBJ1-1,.,TGTGCCACCCTCGGGGGGCGCGGCACTGAAGCTTTCTTT,CATLGGRGTEAFF
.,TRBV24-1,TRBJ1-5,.,TGTGCCACCAGTGACAGTACCAGGGGACAGCCCCAGCATTTT,CATSDSTRGQPQHF
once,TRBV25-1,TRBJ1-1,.,TGTGCCAGCAGTGGACAGGATGTAACTTTCTTT,CASSGQDVTFF
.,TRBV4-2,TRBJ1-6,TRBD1,TGTGCCAGCAGCCAAGATCGAGGAGGGGGCCGATCACCCCTCCACTTT,CASSQDRGGGRSPLHF
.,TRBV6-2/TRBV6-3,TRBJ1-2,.,TGTGCCAGCAGTTACGCAGATCACTATGGCTACACCTTC,CASSYADHYGYTF
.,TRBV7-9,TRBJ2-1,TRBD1,TGTGCCAGCAGCTACCTACAGGGGAGTCGCAATGAGCAGTTCTTC,CASSYLQGSRNEQFF
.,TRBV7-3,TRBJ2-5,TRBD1,TGTGCCAGCAGCCAGGGACAGGGTTTGTCAGAGACCCAGTACTTC,CASSQGQGLSETQYF
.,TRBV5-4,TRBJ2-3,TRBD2,TGTGCCAGCAGCGCAAAAGCGGGGGGCACAGATACGCAGTATTTT,CASSAKAGGTDTQYF
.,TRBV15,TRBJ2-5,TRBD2,TGTGCCACCAGCGCCAGACTAGGACTAGCGGGGGACTTAGAGACCCAGTACTTC,CATSARLGLAGDLETQYF
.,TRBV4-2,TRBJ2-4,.,TGTGCCAGCAGCCAGGTACCGGGGGACCAGCAGTACTTC,CASSQVPGDQQYF
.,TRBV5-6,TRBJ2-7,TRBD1,TGTGCCAGCAGCCCCCACTCCGGGACAGGGGGTACGGGCGAGCAGTACTTC,CASSPHSGTGGTGEQYF
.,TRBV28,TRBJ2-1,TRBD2,TGTGCCAGCAGTTTATTACTAGCGGGAGTCGAAAATGAGCAGTTCTTC,CASSLLLAGVENEQFF
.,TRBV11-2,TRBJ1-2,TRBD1,TGTGCCAGCAGCCCACGGACAGGGAGGTGGGAGGCCTATGGCTACACCTTC,CASSPRTGRWEAYGYTF
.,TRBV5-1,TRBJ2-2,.,TGCGCCAGCAGCTTGTGGCAGGGGACCGGGGAGCTGTTTTTT,CASSLWQGTGELFF
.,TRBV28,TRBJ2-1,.,TGTGCCAGCAGCCCTAGCCCCAGTCGGGAGCAGTTCTTC,CASSPSPSREQFF
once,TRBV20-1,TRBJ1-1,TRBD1,TGCAGTGCGAACAGGGGGCCTGAAGCTTTCTTT,CSANRGPEAFF
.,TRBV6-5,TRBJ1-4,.,TGTGCCAGCAGGGACACACTTAATGAAAAACTGTTTTTT,CASRDTLNEKLFF
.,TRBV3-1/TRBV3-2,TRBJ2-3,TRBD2,TGTGCCAGCAGCCCCCGGGGGGCGGGAGGAAGGACAGATACGCAGTATTTT,CASSPRGAGGRTDTQYF
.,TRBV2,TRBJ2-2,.,TGTGCCAGCATTCGGGGAACCGGGGAGCTGTTTTTT,CASIRGTGELFF
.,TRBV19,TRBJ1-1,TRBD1,TGTGCCAGTATCCAACAGGGGGGGAACACTGAAGCTTTCTTT,CASIQQGGNTEAFF
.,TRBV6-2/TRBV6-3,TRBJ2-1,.,TGTGCCAGCAGCCCTCCCTTCGGGGTGACCCACAATGAGCAGTTCTTC,CASSPPFGVTHNEQFF
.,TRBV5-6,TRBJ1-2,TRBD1,TGTGCCAGCACGGACAGGGGGCCTGACTTTGTCTATGGCTACACCTTC,CASTDRGPDFVYGYTF
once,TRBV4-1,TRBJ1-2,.,TGCGCCAGCAGCCCCCAGACAGTCTTGAACTATGGCTACACCTTC,CASSPQTVLNYGYTF
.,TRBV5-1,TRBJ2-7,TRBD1,TGCGCCAGCAGCGCCTGGGACAGCCCCTACGAGCAGTACTTC,CASSAWDSPYEQYF
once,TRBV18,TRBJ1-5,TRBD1,TGTGCCAGCTCACCGGGGACAGGCAATCAGCCCCAGCATTTT,CASSPGTGNQPQHF
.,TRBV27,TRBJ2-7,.,TGTGCCAGCAGTATAAGACAGGGGAGGGACGAGCAGTACTTC,CASSIRQGRDEQYF
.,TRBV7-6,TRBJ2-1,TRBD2,TGTGCCAGCAGCTTCGATCCAGCGGGGGCCTACAATGAGCAGTTCTTC,CASSFDPAGAYNEQFF
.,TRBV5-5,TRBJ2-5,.,TGTGCCAGCTTCCGGCCAGGGGGGGAGACCCAGTACTTC,CASFRPGGETQYF
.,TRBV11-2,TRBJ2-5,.,TGTGCCAGCAGCTTAGTTGGGGACAAAGAGACCCAGTACTTC,CASSLVGDKETQYF
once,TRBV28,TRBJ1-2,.,TGTGCCAGCAGTTTACAGGGCTCCTATGGCTACACCTTC,CASSLQGSYGYTF
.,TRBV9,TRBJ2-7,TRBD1,TGTGCCAGCAGCGAAACAGGGGGCTTGTCCTACGAGCAGTACTTC,CASSETGGLSYEQYF